These T cell receptor beta chains were read from a single sample in a study of tumor and adjacent non-tumor tissue in lung cancer. Via MiXCR, TCRdb re-called the multiplex PCR reads, giving one row per CDR3 protein. Of 60,000 to 85,000 distinct CDR3 sequences listed, 55% to 85% were seen once; the top ten hold 28%. The material sequenced was lung tumor tissue. These TCRs come from a man in his 60s with non-small cell lung cancer. The CDR3 runs from the conserved cysteine through the conserved F or W. D genes are given only for firm matches.

j_call,d_call,v_call,cdr3_aa
TRBJ2-2,-,TRBV6-5,CASSYSGVTGELFF
TRBJ2-1,-,TRBV20-1,CSARARANNEQFF
TRBJ1-6,-,TRBV6-1,CVSSETLPGYNSLLHF
TRBJ2-7,TRBD1,TRBV19,CASSMTGGYEQYF
TRBJ2-7,-,TRBV20-1,CSTEGGLDEQYF
TRBJ1-3,TRBD1,TRBV20-1,CSVRDRGLGNITYF
TRBJ1-5,TRBD1,TRBV20-1,CSASRQTGTYSNQPQHF
TRBJ2-7,TRBD2,TRBV29-1,CSVEDRLAGGSYEQYF
TRBJ2-1,TRBD2,TRBV5-4,CASTRLAESYNEQFF
TRBJ2-1,TRBD2,TRBV6-1,CASSDPSGSLSYNKQFF
TRBJ2-7,-,TRBV5-4,CACSLETNEQYF
TRBJ1-2,TRBD1,TRBV6-1,CASTKGQAQRGHTF
TRBJ2-6,TRBD1,TRBV28,CASSIGGQPSGANVLTF
TRBJ1-4,-,TRBV29-1,CSAHRGTNGKLFF
TRBJ2-6,TRBD1,TRBV29-1,CSVDRGRGSWGQGPDF
TRBJ2-1,-,TRBV29-1,CSVELSQGFTIDGQFF
TRBJ2-3,-,TRBV20-1,CSALRSEGVRTDTQYF
TRBJ2-3,TRBD2,TRBV7-9,CVSSSGLAGSTDTQYF
TRBJ2-7,-,TRBV20-1,CSARAGSGRYEQYF
TRBJ2-5,TRBD1,TRBV11-2,CASSLAGTGAQETQYF
TRBJ2-7,-,TRBV29-1,CSVRSDCEHYF
TRBJ2-5,-,TRBV6-5,CTRKGTAREIQNF
TRBJ2-7,-,TRBV11-1,CASSPESEGEQYF
TRBJ1-3,-,TRBV20-1,CSTKGHGGNTIYF
TRBJ2-3,-,TRBV20-1,CSATSTDTQYF
TRBJ2-1,TRBD2,TRBV18,CASFLGLAANEQFF
TRBJ2-7,-,TRBV6-1,CANSEPRRSASHEQYF
TRBJ1-1,-,TRBV20-1,CSAISRAMNTEAFF
TRBJ2-5,-,TRBV5-4,CASSPDSEETQYF
TRBJ2-3,TRBD1,TRBV5-4,CAGRTLEGASTDTQCF
TRBJ1-1,-,TRBV5-4,CVSSLDSMNTEAFF
TRBJ1-1,TRBD1,TRBV6-5,CVSSYHGVRDSLNNEAFF
TRBJ2-6,-,TRBV6-5,CVSSYSLGSGTNVLTF
TRBJ2-6,TRBD1,TRBV5-6,CANSGTAGAYVLTF
TRBJ2-7,-,TRBV20-1,CSASGIRENSYERYF
TRBJ1-2,TRBD1,TRBV12-3/TRBV12-4,CASSKRDSTYDYTF
TRBJ2-1,-,TRBV6-5,CTNSYGVLDEQFF
TRBJ2-2,-,TRBV29-1,CSVGRGVVAGELFF